This TCR beta chain was obtained from a study of radiotherapy plus CTLA-4 blockade in lung cancer (dated 2018 in TCRdb). Context from the whole study: Among the enrolled patients, about 20% had an objective response, and about 29% reached disease control. Findings and caveats that apply to the study as a whole: The strongest predictors of response, as reported, were early dynamic changes in blood T cell clones along with a rise in serum interferon-beta after radiation. After treatment with radiotherapy and ipilimumab, TCR clones that originated in tumors expanded in peripheral blood.

The study evaluated CTLA-4 blockade (ipilimumab) given together with focal radiation therapy in patients who had chemo-refractory metastatic non-small-cell lung cancer. Library prep was done by the immunoSEQ multiplex PCR assay. In its TCRdb copy, this immuneACCESS table keeps in-frame sequences only and misses some clones. Where compared with another copy, unresolved V genes explain less than half of these, and the others have no known cause. This sample is represented by roughly 71,000 clones; 78% of them were singletons. Around 7.1% of the sample is taken by the ten largest. Including cysteine and phenylalanine, the CDR3 has 14 amino acids. The CDR3 DNA has 42 bases and is translated from base 1. After removal of 5 bases from V and 0 bases from J, the junction retains 1 base not matched to a gene. Per the germline V gene (reference sequence), LNHDA is the CDR1 and SQIVND is the CDR2. About this clone itself: Its specific antigen is unknown. No quality values exist for individual bases; no much larger clone is one base distant.

The receptor comes from a human donor with non-small cell lung cancer who had a complete response to radiotherapy plus ipilimumab. Rearrangement joined TRBV19 to TRBJ1-5, with TRBD1 matching 7 junction bases. Sequencing was performed on peripheral blood, taken from a patient treated with radiotherapy plus ipilimumab. The bases are TGTGCCAGTAGTCAGGGGGGTAGCAATCAGCCCCAGCATTTT. It translates to CASSQGGSNQPQHF.